The 4 T cell receptor beta chains given below trace back to one sample, sequenced in a study of long-term antiretroviral therapy in people with HIV. Survey-level immunoSEQ v3.0 assays were run. The table came from immunoSEQ multiplex PCR; TCRdb's copy has only in-frame clones and leaves some out. Of around 34,000 clones in the sample, 65% to 90% were seen once. The sequenced sample was unsorted PBMCs, obtained 1.5 years after starting antiretroviral therapy. Every receptor here comes from a man aged 18 to 35 with HIV.

This sequence joins TRBV30 and TRBJ1-6, with TRBD1 identical over 8 bases. The CDR3 runs 13 residues. Looked up from germline, CDR1 is GTSNPN and CDR2 is SVGIG (reference sequence). V shed 5 bases and J 7 bases; nucleotides not matched to a gene: 4. The CDR3 region is CAWDGQGNSPLHF. The DNA for the CDR3 is TGTGCCTGGGACGGACAGGGCAATTCACCCCTCCACTTT.

CDR3 sequence: CASRLAHSSYNEQFF. CDR3 bases: TGTGCCAGCAGATTAGCGCACAGCTCCTACAATGAGCAGTTCTTC. The chain is built from TRBV6-5 and TRBJ2-1; D is perhaps TRBD2 (5 bases). V was cut by 6 bases and J by 0 bases, with 12 bases left in between. CDR1 is MNHEY and CDR2 is SVGAGI in the germline V gene. The CDR3 contains 15 residues.

V is TRBV27 and J is TRBJ2-7; 7 bases match TRBD1. This CDR3 has 14 amino acids. The ends lost 5 bases at V and 2 bases at J; junction bases unmatched: 6. CDR1 MNHEY and CDR2 SMNVEV come from the germline V gene (reference sequence). The CDR3 spells CASSPGGKPYEQYF. The CDR3 region has the DNA TGTGCCAGCAGTCCAGGGGGTAAACCCTACGAGCAGTACTTC.

This clone came up a few times. The chain links TRBV7-9 to TRBJ2-7, with a tentative D call TRBD2 (6 bases). Between the trimmed V and J ends, which lost 1 base and 3 bases, there was a span of 13 bases. The CDR3 contains 15 residues. Germline CDR1 is SEHNR and CDR2 is FQNEAQ (reference sequence). CDR3 sequence (DNA): TGTGCCAGCAGCTTAGGGGTAGCGGAAGTCTACGAGCAGTACTTC. Protein sequence: CASSLGVAEVYEQYF.